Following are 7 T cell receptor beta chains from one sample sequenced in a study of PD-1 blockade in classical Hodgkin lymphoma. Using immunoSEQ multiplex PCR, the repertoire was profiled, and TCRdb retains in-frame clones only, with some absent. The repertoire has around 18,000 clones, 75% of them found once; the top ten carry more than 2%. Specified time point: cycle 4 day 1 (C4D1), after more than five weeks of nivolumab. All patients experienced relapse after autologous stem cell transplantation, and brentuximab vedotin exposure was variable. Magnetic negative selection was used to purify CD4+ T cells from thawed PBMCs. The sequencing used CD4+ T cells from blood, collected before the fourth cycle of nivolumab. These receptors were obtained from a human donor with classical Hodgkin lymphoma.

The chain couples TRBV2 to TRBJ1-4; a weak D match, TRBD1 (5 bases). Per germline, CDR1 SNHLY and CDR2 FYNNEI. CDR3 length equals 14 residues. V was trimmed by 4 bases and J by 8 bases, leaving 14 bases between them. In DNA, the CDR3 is TGTGCCAGCAGTGCCCAGGGCGGAGGCGAAAAACTGTTTTTT. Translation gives CASSAQGGGEKLFF. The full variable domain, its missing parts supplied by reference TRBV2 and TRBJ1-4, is EPEVTQTPSHQVTQMGQEVILRCVPISNHLYFYWYRQILGQKVEFLVSFYNNEISEKSEIFDDQFSVERPDGSNFTLKIRSTKLEDSAMYFCASSAQGGGEKLFFGSGTQLSVL.

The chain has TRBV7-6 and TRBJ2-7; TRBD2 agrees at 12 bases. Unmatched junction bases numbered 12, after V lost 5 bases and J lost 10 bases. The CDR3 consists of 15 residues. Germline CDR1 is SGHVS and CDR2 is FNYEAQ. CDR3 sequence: CASSPDPTSGSFQYF. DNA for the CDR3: TGTGCCAGCAGCCCGGACCCGACTAGCGGGAGTTTCCAGTACTTC.

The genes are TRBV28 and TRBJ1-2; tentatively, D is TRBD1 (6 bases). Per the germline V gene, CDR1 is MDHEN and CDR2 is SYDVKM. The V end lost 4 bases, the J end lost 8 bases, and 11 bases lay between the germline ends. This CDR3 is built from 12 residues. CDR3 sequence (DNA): TGTGCCAGCAGTTCTCAGGGGACGGGCTACACCTTC. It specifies CASSSQGTGYTF.

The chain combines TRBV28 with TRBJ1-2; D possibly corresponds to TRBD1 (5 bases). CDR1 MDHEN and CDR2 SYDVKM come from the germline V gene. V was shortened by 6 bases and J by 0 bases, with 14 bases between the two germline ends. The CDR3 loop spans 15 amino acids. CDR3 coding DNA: TGTGCCAGCAGGCAAGGGACTGGGGCTAACTATGGCTACACCTTC. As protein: CASRQGTGANYGYTF.

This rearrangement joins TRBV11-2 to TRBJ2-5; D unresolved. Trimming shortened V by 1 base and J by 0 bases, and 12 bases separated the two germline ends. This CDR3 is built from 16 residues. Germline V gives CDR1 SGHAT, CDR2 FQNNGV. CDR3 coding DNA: TGTGCCAGCAGCTTAGGACAAGGAGCCTACCAAGAGACCCAGTACTTC. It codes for CASSLGQGAYQETQYF. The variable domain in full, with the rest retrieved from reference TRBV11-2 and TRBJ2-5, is EAGVAQSPRYKIIEKRQSVAFWCNPISGHATLYWYQQILGQGPKLLIQFQNNGVVDDSQLPKDRFSAERLKGVDSTLKIQPAKLEDSAVYLCASSLGQGAYQETQYFGPGTRLLVL.

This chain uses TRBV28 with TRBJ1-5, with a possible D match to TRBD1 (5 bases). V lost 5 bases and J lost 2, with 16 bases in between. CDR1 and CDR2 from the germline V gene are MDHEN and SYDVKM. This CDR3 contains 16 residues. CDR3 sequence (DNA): TGTGCCAGCAGTACACAGGTCCTCGGCGGCAATCAGCCCCAGCATTTT. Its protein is CASSTQVLGGNQPQHF. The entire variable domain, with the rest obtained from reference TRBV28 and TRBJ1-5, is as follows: DVKVTQSSRYLVKRTGEKVFLECVQDMDHENMFWYRQDPGLGLRLIYFSYDVKMKEKGDIPEGYSVSREKKERFSLILESASTNQTSMYLCASSTQVLGGNQPQHFGDGTRLSIL.

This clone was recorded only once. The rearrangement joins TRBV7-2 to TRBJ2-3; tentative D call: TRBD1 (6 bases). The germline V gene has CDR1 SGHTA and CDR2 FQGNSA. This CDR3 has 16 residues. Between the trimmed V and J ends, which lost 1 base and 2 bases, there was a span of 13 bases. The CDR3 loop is CASSLEGHRSTDTQYF. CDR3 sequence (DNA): TGTGCCAGCAGCTTAGAGGGACACCGCTCCACAGATACGCAGTATTTT.